This TCR beta chain originates from a study of CXCR3-negative and CXCR3-positive naive CD8 T cells. Study-level points and caveats: Fresh PBMCs served for most assays, and CXCR3 expression fell partially after cryopreservation. Similarly elevated diversity marked both naive subsets, with memory CD8+ cells showing far lower diversity. The study found more hydrophobic TRB CDR3s in CXCR3-positive naive cells than in CXCR3-negative naive cells. TCR strength was inferred from TRB CDR3 properties, while surface CD5 was comparable between naive subsets. In naive cells, CXCR3-negative and CXCR3-positive subsets had similar TRBV-TRBJ usage; memory cells differed.

Researchers prepared the TRB cDNA libraries using 5' RACE with UMI labels. From the 5' RACE reads, TCRdb lists one entry per CDR3 protein and no DNA. This listing includes about 150,000 distinct CDR3 sequences. Remarks on this clonotype: The antigen is unknown.

This CDR3 has 11 amino acids. Germline V gene lookup returns CDR1 DFQATT and CDR2 SNEGSKA (reference sequence). The V call is TRBV20-1, the J call TRBJ2-1. What was sequenced was naive CXCR3+ CD8+ T cells from blood. Subset indicated: CD45RO-CCR7+CD27+CD95- naive CD8+ T cells expressing CXCR3 (TNR3+). The receptor was isolated from a human donor in good health. Some clones in this sample may be carry-over from other donors' samples. The CDR3 sequence: CSASRDNEQFF.